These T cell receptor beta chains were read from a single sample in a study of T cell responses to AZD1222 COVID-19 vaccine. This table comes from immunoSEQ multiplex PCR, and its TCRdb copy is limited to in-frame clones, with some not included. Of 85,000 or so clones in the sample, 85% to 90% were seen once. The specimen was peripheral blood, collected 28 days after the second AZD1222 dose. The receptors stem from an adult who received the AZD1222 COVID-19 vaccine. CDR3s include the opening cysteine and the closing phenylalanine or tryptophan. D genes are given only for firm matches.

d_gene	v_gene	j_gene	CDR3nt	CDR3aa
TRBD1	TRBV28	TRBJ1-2	TGTGCCAGCAGTCCCCAGGACAGGGGTCTAGGTGGCTACACCTTC	CASSPQDRGLGGYTF
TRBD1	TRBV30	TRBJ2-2	TGTGCCTGGAGTGTAAAAGGACAGGGCCACACCGGGGAGCTGTTTTTT	CAWSVKGQGHTGELFF
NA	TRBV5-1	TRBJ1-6	TGCGCCAGCAGTGAACAGGGCGCTAGGCTAGGGAATTCACCCCTCCACTTT	CASSEQGARLGNSPLHF
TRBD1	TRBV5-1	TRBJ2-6	TGCGCCAGCAGCTTGCCTCCAGGGGGCAGCTCTGGGGCCAACGTCCTGACTTTC	CASSLPPGGSSGANVLTF
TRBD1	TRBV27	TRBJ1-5	TGTGCCACCGGCAGGCGAGACAGGGGGCGGGGTCAGCCCCAGCATTTT	CATGRRDRGRGQPQHF
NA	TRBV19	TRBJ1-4	TGTGCCAGTAGTATAGAAGGTTCAGGTGAAAAACTGTTTTTT	CASSIEGSGEKLFF
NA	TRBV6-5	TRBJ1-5	TGTGCCAGCAGTTACTCGTCAGGGGAGGGCAATCAGCCCCAGCATTTT	CASSYSSGEGNQPQHF
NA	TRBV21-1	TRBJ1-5	TGTGCCAGCGCCCCTCTTCAGCCCCAGCATTTT	CASAPLQPQHF
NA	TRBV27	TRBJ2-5	TGTGCCAGCGCTCTTCGGGGGCGAGAGACCCAGTACTTC	CASALRGRETQYF
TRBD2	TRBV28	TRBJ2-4	TGTGCCAGCATCACGGCCGGGGGGGCTGGGGGAAACATTCAGTACTTC	CASITAGGAGGNIQYF
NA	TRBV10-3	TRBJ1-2	TGTGCCATCAGTGAGCCAAGGACGGACCCAGCTAACTATGGCTACACCTTC	CAISEPRTDPANYGYTF
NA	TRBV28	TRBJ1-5	TGTGCCAGCAGTTTGGGGCAGGGTCGGGGGGCCCAGCATTTT	CASSLGQGRGAQHF
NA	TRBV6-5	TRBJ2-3	TGTGCCACCCACGGGGCATACACAGATACGCAGTATTTT	CATHGAYTDTQYF